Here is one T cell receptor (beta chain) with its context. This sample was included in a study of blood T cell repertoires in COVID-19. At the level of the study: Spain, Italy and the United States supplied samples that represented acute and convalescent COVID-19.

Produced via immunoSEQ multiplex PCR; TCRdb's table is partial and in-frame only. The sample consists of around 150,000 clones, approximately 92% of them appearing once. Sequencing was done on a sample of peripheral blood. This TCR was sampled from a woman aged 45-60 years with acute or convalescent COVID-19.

The CDR3 nucleotides read TGTGCCAGCAGTTACGATCTATCTTCGAATGGCTACACCTTC. As protein: CASSYDLSSNGYTF. The chain combines TRBV6-6 with TRBJ1-2; D unresolved. With 2 bases removed from V and 6 bases from J, the gap between germline ends came to 13 bases. CDR1 MNHNY and CDR2 SVGAGI come from the germline V gene (reference sequence). The CDR3 runs to 14 residues.